Listed here are 29 T cell receptor beta chains from one sample, sequenced in a study of T cells expressing NK-cell markers. TCRdb re-called the 5' RACE reads and gives one entry per CDR3 protein, without DNA. This table lists 400,000 to 500,000 distinct CDR3 sequences. The material sequenced was blood T cells: a sorted CD56 or NKG2C T cell subset, CD4+ or CD8+ T cells, or bulk PBMC T cells (not recorded which). These receptors came from a woman between 18 and 75 years old in good health.

The CDR3 loop reads CASSANSGTYEQYF. The V and J genes are TRBV2 and TRBJ2-7; TCRdb's D call, TRBD1, is unchecked because there is no DNA. Germline V gene sequence: CDR1 SNHLY, CDR2 FYNNEI. CDR3 size: 14 residues. Drawing the rest from reference TRBV2 and TRBJ2-7, the complete variable domain is EPEVTQTPSHQVTQMGQEVILRCVPISNHLYFYWYRQILGQKVEFLVSFYNNEISEKSEIFDDQFSVERPDGSNFTLKIRSTKLEDSAMYFCASSANSGTYEQYFGPGTRLTVT.

This chain joins TRBV14 and TRBJ1-1. This CDR3 spans 16 amino acids. From germline, CDR1 is SGHDN and CDR2 FVKESK. The chain's CDR3 is CASSQGSGGGHPEAFF.

V usage is TRBV7-9 and J usage is TRBJ1-1; TCRdb picks TRBD1, but there is no DNA to check that call. The length of the CDR3 is 15 residues. Germline assignment: CDR1 SEHNR and CDR2 FQNEAQ (reference sequence). The CDR3 loop is CASSPTGHSNTEAFF.

CDR3 residues: CASSPLGTSGNEQYF. This rearrangement joins TRBV18 to TRBJ2-7; TCRdb's assignment of TRBD2 cannot be checked, as there is no DNA. The CDR3 extends over 15 amino acids. Per the germline V gene, CDR1 is KGHSH and CDR2 is LQKENI.

The chain uses TRBV29-1 and TRBJ2-7; the D call of TRBD2 rests on TCRdb alone, since no DNA is present to check it. The CDR3 is 12 residues long. CDR1 and CDR2 from the germline V gene are SQVTM and ANQGSEA. The CDR3 spells CSVEPSGYEQYF.

The chain carries TRBV27 and TRBJ2-3; TCRdb's D call, TRBD2, is unchecked because there is no DNA. Germline V gene lookup returns CDR1 MNHEY and CDR2 SMNVEV (reference sequence). This CDR3 comprises 16 residues. CDR3 residues: CASSFLLAGGVDTQYF.

The rearrangement joins TRBV20-1 to TRBJ2-7; the D call of TRBD1 rests on TCRdb alone, since no DNA is present to check it. The CDR3 consists of 14 residues. Germline V gene lookup returns CDR1 DFQATT and CDR2 SNEGSKA (reference sequence). The CDR3 sequence: CSASDRGTAHEQYF.

The rearrangement links TRBV18 to TRBJ2-4; TCRdb lists TRBD2, though no DNA is available to test this call. Germline lookup yields CDR1 KGHSH and CDR2 LQKENI. CDR3 size: 15 residues. The CDR3 region is CASSPPYEGANIQYF.

V and J are TRBV20-1 and TRBJ2-7; TCRdb reports TRBD1, a call that lacks DNA to check it against. There are 15 residues in the CDR3. CDR1 is DFQATT and CDR2 is SNEGSKA in the germline V gene (reference sequence). CDR3 loop: CSARDTRPGNYEQYF.

The chain carries TRBV12-3 or TRBV12-4 and TRBJ2-7. This CDR3 has 12 amino acids. CDR3: CASSPSQYEQYF.

The chain combines TRBV7-2 with TRBJ2-3; TCRdb lists TRBD1, though no DNA is available to test this call. Per germline, CDR1 SGHTA and CDR2 FQGNSA. This CDR3 is built from 15 residues. This chain's CDR3 is CASSSQTGVTDTQYF. The variable domain in full, with the rest retrieved from reference TRBV7-2 and TRBJ2-3, is GAGVSQSPSNKVTEKGKDVELRCDPISGHTALYWYRQSLGQGLEFLIYFQGNSAPDKSGLPSDRFSAERTGGSVSTLTIQRTQQEDSAVYLCASSSQTGVTDTQYFGPGTRLTVL.

The chain employs TRBV9 and TRBJ2-1; TCRdb returns TRBD2, unconfirmable since there is no DNA. Per the germline V gene, CDR1 is SGDLS and CDR2 is YYNGEE. The CDR3 covers 14 residues. This CDR3 reads CASSVAGRVNEQFF.

V and J are TRBV5-1 and TRBJ2-5. The CDR3 covers 12 residues. CDR1 SGHRS and CDR2 YFSETQ come from the germline V gene. CDR3 loop: CASSSQQETQYF.

CDR3 sequence: CASSKPGQFREYGYTF. This chain uses TRBV28 with TRBJ1-2; the D call from TCRdb, TRBD1, cannot be confirmed without DNA. In germline, CDR1 is MDHEN, CDR2 SYDVKM. This CDR3 comprises 16 residues.

V is TRBV27 and J is TRBJ2-1; TCRdb indicates TRBD2, and absent DNA this call remains unverified. Germline loops: CDR1 MNHEY, CDR2 SMNVEV (reference sequence). The length of the CDR3 is 15 residues. The CDR3 reads CASRLTGDWYNEQFF.

The V and J genes are TRBV28 and TRBJ2-7; TCRdb selects TRBD2, and the lack of DNA leaves this call unchecked. The CDR3 has 13 amino acids. Germline assignment: CDR1 MDHEN and CDR2 SYDVKM. CDR3 in amino acids: CASQEGNWDKQYF. The full variable domain, completed using reference TRBV28 and TRBJ2-7, is DVKVTQSSRYLVKRTGEKVFLECVQDMDHENMFWYRQDPGLGLRLIYFSYDVKMKEKGDIPEGYSVSREKKERFSLILESASTNQTSMYLCASQEGNWDKQYFGPGTRLTVT.

The rearrangement links TRBV7-6 to TRBJ1-2; the TRBD1 assignment by TCRdb is unverifiable without DNA. This CDR3 is built from 13 residues. Germline CDR1 is SGHVS and CDR2 is FNYEAQ. The CDR3 sequence: CASSLAGKGGYTF.

This rearrangement joins TRBV6-1 to TRBJ1-2; as DNA is missing, the TRBD1 call by TCRdb cannot be tested. Germline V gene sequence: CDR1 MNHNS, CDR2 SASEGT. This CDR3 is built from 15 residues. The chain's CDR3 is CASSFEDRGNYGYTF.

V is TRBV7-2 and J is TRBJ2-2. Germline V gene sequence: CDR1 SGHTA, CDR2 FQGNSA. The CDR3 has 15 residues. The CDR3 loop reads CASSLADIVGGELFF.

This chain uses TRBV3-1 with TRBJ2-3. CDR3 size: 12 residues. Germline assignment: CDR1 LGHDT and CDR2 YNNKEL (reference sequence). The CDR3 region is CASSQEGNTQYF.

The CDR3 sequence is CSARKGGGLAVSEQFF. The chain links TRBV20-1 to TRBJ2-1; TCRdb picks TRBD2, but there is no DNA to check that call. This CDR3 is 16 amino acids long. Germline loops: CDR1 DFQATT, CDR2 SNEGSKA (reference sequence).

The chain links TRBV27 to TRBJ2-3; absent DNA, TCRdb's TRBD2 call cannot be checked. Germline CDR1 and CDR2: MNHEY and SMNVEV (reference sequence). CDR3 length equals 17 residues. CDR3 region: CASSPTPGLGLFDTQYF.

This chain links TRBV4-2 with TRBJ2-7; TCRdb lists TRBD2, though no DNA is available to test this call. The CDR3 covers 14 residues. Germline CDR1 is LGHNA and CDR2 is YNFKEQ. The CDR3 is CASSQETSGYEQYF.

The chain joins TRBV7-9 to TRBJ2-7; TCRdb's D gene call, TRBD1, goes unchecked for lack of DNA. Germline CDR1 SEHNR, CDR2 FQNEAQ (reference sequence). This CDR3 has 14 amino acids. The CDR3 sequence: CASSPSTVSYEQYF.

The rearrangement links TRBV9 to TRBJ2-2. The CDR3 covers 14 residues. In germline, CDR1 is SGDLS, CDR2 YYNGEE. CDR3 region: CASSVVTNTGELFF. Looking up the rest from reference TRBV9 and TRBJ2-2 gives the full variable domain: DSGVTQTPKHLITATGQRVTLRCSPRSGDLSVYWYQQSLDQGLQFLIQYYNGEERAKGNILERFSAQQFPDLHSELNLSSLELGDSALYFCASSVVTNTGELFFGEGSRLTVL.

The chain joins TRBV7-2 to TRBJ2-3. CDR1 SGHTA and CDR2 FQGNSA come from the germline V gene. The CDR3 contains 15 residues. CDR3 region: CASSLDAVSTDTQYF.

The J gene is TRBJ1-2, the V gene TRBV20-1; TCRdb names TRBD1, which stays unverified in the absence of DNA. The germline V gene has CDR1 DFQATT and CDR2 SNEGSKA (reference sequence). This CDR3 is built from 17 residues. This CDR3 reads CSARVDRGKRANYGYTF.

This rearrangement joins TRBV27 to TRBJ1-1. Looked up from germline, CDR1 is MNHEY and CDR2 is SMNVEV (reference sequence). The CDR3 contains 13 residues. This CDR3 reads CASSLWARTEAFF.

The V and J genes are TRBV7-9 and TRBJ2-5; TCRdb outputs TRBD1, but without DNA this stays unchecked. This CDR3 contains 14 residues. Per germline, CDR1 SEHNR and CDR2 FQNEAQ (reference sequence). The CDR3 reads CASRPGMVEETQYF.